This paragraph reports one TCR beta chain. The target of this receptor is not known. HCMV-specific IgG was detected in serum with a commercial ELISA kit to determine HCMV serostatus. Peripheral blood mononuclear cells were isolated from blood by Ficoll density gradient centrifugation. This sample is drawn from a study of T cells expressing NK-cell markers (TCRdb year 2020). At the level of the whole study: Three sorted T-cell subsets (CD3+CD56+NKG2C+, CD3+CD56+NKG2C- and CD3+CD56-NKG2C+) from about 8 donors had their TCR beta-chain repertoires profiled. Of the eight sequenced donors, seven were found to be HCMV-seropositive and one was found to be HCMV-seronegative. The study sequenced eight donors, all healthy volunteers chosen at random: three men and five women. Illumina HiSeq 2000/2500, MiSeq or NextSeq was used to sequence libraries as 2 x 150 bp reads. What the study reported, not specific to this receptor: In over 5 donors, the dominant CD3+CD56+NKG2C+ clonotypes were among the top 10 CD8+ clonotypes and accounted for roughly 1.0-7.0% of CD8+ T cells. Those dominant clonotypes were again the most abundant among CD3+CD56-NKG2C+ cells in a handful of donors, at about 25-60.1%. Whether the expanded NKG2C-expressing T cell clones were specific for HCMV antigens remained unclear.

CDR1 and CDR2 are read off the germline V gene as MNHEY and SVGAGI. The CDR3 sequence holds 13 residues, the cysteine and phenylalanine included. The protein alone is recorded here. Sequencing instrument: Illumina HiSeq 2000. TCR beta cDNA libraries were prepared using 5'RACE template switching, which introduced a universal primer site and unique molecular identifiers. cDNA synthesis was primed from the TCR beta constant segment and was followed by two successive PCR amplification steps. The published analysis was carried out like this. Reads were demultiplexed and grouped by UMI with MIGEC, and clonotypes were assembled and quantified with MiTCR. To exclude erroneous sequences, only TCR cDNA sequences supported by at least two reads were retained. Downstream repertoire analysis used the tcR package, and clonotypes were matched across fractions by CDR3 nucleotide sequence plus V segment. Antigen specificity was annotated against VDJdb with VDJmatch, allowing one amino acid substitution in CDR3. After the reads were reprocessed by TCRdb, one entry was made per CDR3 protein sequence, with no DNA. TCRdb's processing, not the authors', yielded these V and J calls. The data table for this sample lists 150,000 to 160,000 distinct CDR3 sequences. 30% to 45% of the sample lies in the top ten.

This sequence was found in a woman between 50 and 59 years old in good health. Donor details come from another sample of the same person, matched by shared clones. Sequencing was carried out using blood T cells: a sorted CD56 or NKG2C T cell subset, CD4+ or CD8+ T cells, or bulk PBMC T cells (not recorded which). Recombination connected TRBV6-5 to TRBJ1-1; lacking DNA, the TRBD1 call made by TCRdb goes unchecked. The CDR3 in this case is CASSGTGEPEAFF.